Following are 29 T cell receptor beta chains from one sample sequenced in a study of blood T cell repertoires in COVID-19. The table came from immunoSEQ multiplex PCR; TCRdb's copy has only in-frame clones and leaves some out. The sample has under 110,000 clones, 76% seen once; the top ten hold about 6.3%. The sample taken for sequencing was peripheral blood. Receptor source: an elderly man with COVID-19, enrolled during active disease.

The V call is TRBV2, the J call TRBJ2-1; D not resolved. CDR3 size: 13 residues. V was clipped by 2 bases and J by 10 bases, with 12 bases between them. Germline CDR1 and CDR2: SNHLY and FYNNEI. CDR3 amino acids: CASSEPSSREQFF. The CDR3 DNA sequence: TGTGCCAGCAGTGAACCCTCATCTAGAGAGCAGTTCTTC.

The chain joins TRBV6-1 to TRBJ1-2; perhaps TRBD1 as D (6 bases). CDR1 MNHNS and CDR2 SASEGT come from the germline V gene. V was clipped by 7 bases and J by 7 bases, with 10 bases between them. The CDR3 loop spans 11 amino acids. CDR3 region: CASNGGGGYTF. The CDR3 DNA is TGTGCCAGCAATGGGGGCGGTGGCTACACCTTC.

This chain connects TRBV2 to TRBJ1-1; TRBD1 matches at 7 bases. The CDR3 extends over 13 amino acids. Germline V CDR1 and CDR2: SNHLY, FYNNEI. With V trimmed by 11 bases and J by 2 bases, 8 bases remained unmatched. The CDR3 DNA sequence: TGTGCCGGATCCAGGGGGGAAAACACTGAAGCTTTCTTT. It is translated as CAGSRGENTEAFF.

The J gene is TRBJ1-1, the V gene TRBV7-9, with D uncertain. This CDR3 is built from 12 residues. Germline values: CDR1 SEHNR, CDR2 FQNEAQ (reference sequence). Trimming pared 1 base from V and 9 bases from J, leaving 9 bases between. CDR3 bases: TGTGCCAGCAGCTTAGAAAGCCCGAAAGCTTTCTTT. This encodes CASSLESPKAFF.

This chain connects TRBV6-5 to TRBJ1-2; 8 bases line up with TRBD1. With V trimmed by 10 bases and J by 3 bases, 4 bases remained unmatched. The V gene's germline CDR1 is MNHEY and CDR2 SVGAGI. The CDR3 has 12 amino acids. CDR3 sequence (DNA): TGTGCCACGGACAGGGAACACTATGGCTACACCTTC. Amino acid sequence: CATDREHYGYTF.

The chain carries TRBV7-8 and TRBJ2-3; TRBD2 matches at 11 bases. CDR3 length: 18 amino acids. Trimming removed 3 bases from V and 5 bases from J; junction bases left unmatched: 13. The V gene's germline CDR1 is SGHVS and CDR2 FQNEAQ. CDR3 sequence: CASSFRGVAGGPIDTQYF. The CDR3 DNA follows: TGTGCCAGCAGCTTTAGGGGGGTAGCGGGAGGGCCGATAGATACGCAGTATTTT.

This clone has just one count. The chain couples TRBV4-1 to TRBJ1-5; D is unclear. The V and J ends lost 4 bases and 0 bases respectively, with 13 bases between them. Germline V gene sequence: CDR1 MGHRA, CDR2 YSYEKL. CDR3 length: 16 residues. The CDR3 region is CASSLTPSSSNQPQHF. The CDR3, as DNA: TGCGCCAGCAGCCTAACCCCCAGTTCTAGCAATCAGCCCCAGCATTTT.

The rearrangement joins TRBV3-1 (or the pseudogene TRBV3-2) to TRBJ1-6, with no clear D. The V end lost 4 bases, the J end lost 0 bases, and 10 bases lay between the germline ends. Germline values: CDR1 LGHDT, CDR2 YNNKEL (reference sequence). This CDR3 region has 16 residues. The CDR3 region is CASSPLESSYNSPLHF. The CDR3 region has the DNA TGTGCCAGCAGCCCCCTTGAGAGCTCCTATAATTCACCCCTCCACTTT.

The CDR3 region has the DNA TGTGCCAGCAGCCCTATTGGGGGGAGGGAGACCCAGTACTTC. Its protein product is CASSPIGGRETQYF. The V call is TRBV3-1 (or the pseudogene TRBV3-2), the J call TRBJ2-5, with D perhaps matching TRBD2 (6 bases). The germline gives CDR1 LGHDT, CDR2 YNNKEL (reference sequence). The CDR3 runs to 14 residues. The V end was cut by 4 bases, the J end by 5 bases, with 14 bases between.

This chain joins TRBV5-4 and TRBJ1-2, with 7 positions matching TRBD1. The V gene end was trimmed by 0 bases and the J gene end by 8 bases; junction bases not matched to a gene: 13. This CDR3 comprises 16 residues. Germline values: CDR1 SGHNT, CDR2 YYREEE (reference sequence). The CDR3 DNA reads as TGTGCCAGCAGCTTGGGACGCAACAGGCAGACAGGGGGCTACACCTTC. This sequence encodes CASSLGRNRQTGGYTF. Combining the CDR3 with reference TRBV5-4 and TRBJ1-2 gives the whole variable domain ETGVTQSPTHLIKTRGQQVTLRCSSQSGHNTVSWYQQALGQGPQFIFQYYREEENGRGNFPPRFSGLQFPNYSSELNVNALELDDSALYLCASSLGRNRQTGGYTFGSGTRLTVV.

This clone came up once. This rearrangement joins TRBV7-8 to TRBJ1-4; 10 bases map to TRBD1. This CDR3 is built from 16 residues. The germline gives CDR1 SGHVS, CDR2 FQNEAQ. With V trimmed by 5 bases and J by 7 bases, 10 bases remained unmatched. CDR3 coding DNA: TGTGCCAGCAGCCATGGGACAGGGGTTGGAAGTGAAAAACTGTTTTTT. It encodes CASSHGTGVGSEKLFF.

The chain joins TRBV6-1 to TRBJ1-2; 8 bases match TRBD1. This CDR3 contains 14 residues. V gave up 0 bases and J gave up 8 bases; unmatched junction bases: 5. Germline V lookup: CDR1 MNHNS, CDR2 SASEGT. The CDR3 region is CASSEAGQGRGYTF. CDR3 in DNA: TGTGCCAGCAGTGAAGCAGGACAGGGTCGCGGCTACACCTTC.

This clone showed up just once. The chain carries TRBV20-1 and TRBJ2-1, with a weak D call TRBD2 (6 bases). CDR1 DFQATT and CDR2 SNEGSKA come from the germline V gene (reference sequence). Trimming left V 3 bases short and J 9 bases short, with 18 bases between. This CDR3 spans 14 amino acids. The CDR3 coding sequence is TGCAGTGCTAGTCGGGATTCTAGCGCTACTGAGCAGTTCTTC. Translated, it gives CSASRDSSATEQFF.

In this sample, this clone turned up once. The chain is built from TRBV7-2 and TRBJ2-5; 8 bases agree with TRBD2. CDR1 and CDR2 (germline): SGHTA, FQGNSA. The CDR3 consists of 16 residues. V lost 1 base to trimming and J lost 4 bases; unmatched junction nucleotides: 8. CDR3 coding DNA: TGTGCCAGCAGCTTAGGGGGAGCGGGAGTGGGAGAGACCCAGTACTTC. It translates to CASSLGGAGVGETQYF. The full variable domain, rest sourced from reference TRBV7-2 and TRBJ2-5, is GAGVSQSPSNKVTEKGKDVELRCDPISGHTALYWYRQSLGQGLEFLIYFQGNSAPDKSGLPSDRFSAERTGGSVSTLTIQRTQQEDSAVYLCASSLGGAGVGETQYFGPGTRLLVL.

The V gene is TRBV4-3, the J gene TRBJ1-3; possible D gene TRBD1, 6 bases. Germline V gene sequence: CDR1 LGHNA, CDR2 YSLEER. The V and J ends lost 2 bases and 1 base respectively, with 12 bases between them. This CDR3 has 16 amino acids. The DNA for the CDR3 is TGCGCCAGCAGCCAAACCGCACAGGGATCTGGAAACACCATATATTTT. It is translated as CASSQTAQGSGNTIYF.

The J gene is TRBJ2-1, the V gene TRBV30, with TRBD2 matching 9 bases. Per germline, CDR1 GTSNPN and CDR2 SVGIG (reference sequence). The CDR3 has 17 residues. J was trimmed by 9 bases and V by 0 bases; bases with no gene match: 15. CDR3 sequence: CAWSVEGRAGGGAEQFF. In DNA form, the CDR3 reads TGTGCCTGGAGTGTAGAAGGCAGAGCGGGAGGAGGGGCTGAGCAGTTCTTC.

This clone was observed at least ten times. J is TRBJ1-6 and V is TRBV4-2; D gene unclear. Per the germline V gene, CDR1 is LGHNA and CDR2 is YNFKEQ. V lost 5 bases to trimming and J lost 4 bases, with 15 bases between them. This CDR3 is built from 16 residues. CDR3 sequence reads: CASSSSGQIYNSPLHF. CDR3 coding DNA: TGTGCCAGCAGCTCGTCAGGTCAGATATATAATTCACCCCTCCACTTT.

The chain uses TRBV19 and TRBJ1-4; TRBD1 might be the D (6 bases). Germline-derived CDR1 and CDR2 are LNHDA and SQIVND (reference sequence). V was clipped by 6 bases and J by 3 bases, with 8 bases between them. This CDR3 has 13 amino acids. CDR3 region: CASRGASNEKLFF. The CDR3 bases are TGTGCCAGTAGGGGGGCTTCTAATGAAAAACTGTTTTTT.

The genes are TRBV30 and TRBJ1-4, with D unresolved. Trimming removed 3 bases from V and 4 bases from J, with 9 bases in between. Germline CDR1 is GTSNPN and CDR2 is SVGIG (reference sequence). The CDR3 totals 13 residues. CDR3 sequence: CAWRADFNEKLFF. For the CDR3, the DNA is TGTGCCTGGAGGGCAGATTTTAATGAAAAACTGTTTTTT.

The rearrangement links TRBV28 to TRBJ2-7, with TRBD2 matching over 11 bases. CDR1 is MDHEN, CDR2 SYDVKM, per germline. The trim removed 2 bases at V and 4 bases at J, leaving 7 bases unmatched. The length of the CDR3 is 16 residues. DNA of the CDR3: TGTGCCAGCAGTTTAAGCACTAGCGGGGGAAAATACGAGCAGTACTTC. This sequence encodes CASSLSTSGGKYEQYF.

This chain connects TRBV10-3 to TRBJ2-4; D not resolved. V lost 5 bases and J lost 8, with 10 bases in between. Germline values: CDR1 ENHRY, CDR2 SYGVKD. CDR3 length equals 12 residues. As DNA, the CDR3 is TGTGCCATCAGTCCTAGTAAGGACATTCAGTACTTC. This encodes CAISPSKDIQYF.

The chain carries TRBV9 and TRBJ1-4; possibly TRBD1 for D (6 bases). CDR1 is SGDLS and CDR2 is YYNGEE in the germline V gene. Trimming pared 4 bases from V and 4 bases from J, leaving 14 bases between. The CDR3 spans 15 residues. The CDR3 here is CASSTRQAGNEKLFF. The CDR3 DNA reads TGTGCCAGCAGCACGCGACAGGCCGGTAATGAAAAACTGTTTTTT.

CDR3 DNA sequence: TGTGCCAGCAGCAGGGGGGGCTATGGCTACACCTTC. This codes for CASSRGGYGYTF. V gene TRBV7-2 combines with J gene TRBJ1-2, with a weak D call TRBD1 (6 bases). Germline V gene lookup returns CDR1 SGHTA and CDR2 FQGNSA. This CDR3 comprises 12 residues. The ends were cut back, 5 bases at V and 4 bases at J, with 8 bases in the middle.

The chain recombines TRBV5-1 with TRBJ2-1, with TRBD2 as a possible D gene (5 bases). Trimming took off 3 bases at V and 7 bases at J, with 20 bases between the two ends. The CDR3 sequence is 16 residues long. Germline V gene sequence: CDR1 SGHRS, CDR2 YFSETQ. CDR3: CASSSLKAATVNEQFF. The CDR3 nucleotides are TGCGCCAGCAGCTCCCTTAAAGCGGCCACGGTGAATGAGCAGTTCTTC.

The genes are TRBV7-3 and TRBJ2-5, with TRBD2 matching over 8 bases. Per the germline V gene, CDR1 is SGHTA and CDR2 is FQGTGA. The CDR3 is 15 amino acids. The V gene end was trimmed by 5 bases and the J gene end by 4 bases; junction bases not matched to a gene: 9. CDR3 in amino acids: CASSVDGSGAETQYF. CDR3 nucleotides: TGTGCCAGCAGCGTCGATGGTAGCGGGGCAGAGACCCAGTACTTC.

The chain has TRBV7-9 and TRBJ2-2; 9 nucleotides align to TRBD2. This CDR3 region has 19 residues. Germline-derived CDR1 and CDR2 are SEHNR and FQNEAQ (reference sequence). V trimming: 2 bases; J trimming: 3 bases; junction bases outside the gene matches: 13. The CDR3 loop is CASSLSRGRAGFDTGELFF. CDR3 nucleotides: TGTGCCAGCAGCTTATCTCGCGGGAGGGCCGGGTTTGACACCGGGGAGCTGTTTTTT.

This clone appeared a single time. The chain uses TRBV30 and TRBJ1-5, with 8 bases lining up with TRBD1. This CDR3 has 17 amino acids. The germline gives CDR1 GTSNPN, CDR2 SVGIG (reference sequence). V was clipped by 0 bases and J by 0 bases; unmatched bases: 7. CDR3 sequence reads: CAWSVDRVGYSNQPQHF. CDR3 nucleotide sequence: TGTGCCTGGAGTGTGGACAGGGTAGGCTATAGCAATCAGCCCCAGCATTTT.

This chain links TRBV21-1 with TRBJ2-7; TRBD2 reflects the table's D call only, with no check against the DNA. TRBV21-1 is marked as a pseudogene. This CDR3 spans 15 amino acids. CDR3 sequence: CASSKRGGSSYEQYF. In DNA form, the CDR3 reads TGTGCCAGCAGCAAAAGGGGGGGGAGCTCCTACGAGCAGTACTTC.

The chain is built from TRBV6-6 and TRBJ1-5; D unclear. The CDR3 has 12 amino acids. Between the trimmed V and J ends, which lost 7 bases and 5 bases, there was a span of 9 bases. The germline CDR1 and CDR2 sequences are MNHNY and SVGAGI (reference sequence). In DNA, the CDR3 is TGTGCCAGCACCACAGCCGATCAGCCCCAGCATTTT. As protein: CASTTADQPQHF.